The 5 T cell receptor beta chains presented below share a single source sample, sequenced in a study of cytomegalovirus exposure and HLA in healthy donors. The PCR employed 60 Vbeta primers together with 13 Jbeta primers. Sequencing used immunoSEQ multiplex PCR; TCRdb keeps in-frame clones, though not all of them. This sample has 170,000 or so clones, with 84% found just once. The source material was PBMCs. The source is a young man in good health and CMV-seronegative.

The genes are TRBV6-5 and TRBJ1-5; tentative D call: TRBD1 (5 bases). Germline V CDR1 and CDR2: MNHEY, SVGAGI. The CDR3 loop spans 14 amino acids. With 4 bases removed from V and 0 bases from J, the gap between germline ends came to 7 bases. CDR3 nucleotides: TGTGCCAGCAGTTTAGGACATAGCAATCAGCCCCAGCATTTT. It codes for CASSLGHSNQPQHF.

V and J are TRBV11-3 and TRBJ2-1, with D hard to call. CDR1 and CDR2 (germline): SGHNT, YENEEA. The V end was cut by 4 bases, the J end by 0 bases, with 22 bases between. There are 19 residues in the CDR3. This chain's CDR3 is CASSYQALVDFSSYNEQFF. CDR3 sequence (DNA): TGTGCCAGCAGCTATCAAGCCCTAGTGGATTTTAGCTCCTACAATGAGCAGTTCTTC.

The chain combines TRBV10-3 with TRBJ2-2; a weak D match, TRBD2 (6 bases). This CDR3 has 16 residues. V was clipped by 4 bases and J by 0 bases, with 12 bases between them. Germline CDR1 reads ENHRY; CDR2 reads SYGVKD. CDR3 in amino acids: CAISVRTTSNTGELFF. CDR3 coding DNA: TGTGCCATCAGTGTCAGGACTACCTCGAACACCGGGGAGCTGTTTTTT.

The chain carries TRBV4-1 and TRBJ2-5; 8 bases are shared with TRBD1. The CDR3 is made up of 15 amino acids. V dropped 1 base and J dropped 5; count of bases not matched to a gene: 6. Germline values: CDR1 MGHRA, CDR2 YSYEKL. CDR3 protein: CASSQGQGAGETQYF. The CDR3 DNA sequence: TGCGCCAGCAGCCAAGGTCAGGGGGCCGGTGAGACCCAGTACTTC.

V usage is TRBV20-1 and J usage is TRBJ2-1; D is undetermined. The CDR3 consists of 11 residues. Trimming pared 3 bases from V and 4 bases from J, leaving 4 bases between. The germline V gene encodes CDR1 DFQATT and CDR2 SNEGSKA (reference sequence). The CDR3 is CSARRYNEQFF. The CDR3 nucleotides are TGCAGTGCTAGGCGTTACAATGAGCAGTTCTTC.